This T cell receptor beta chain was captured by sequencing in a study of blood T cell repertoires in COVID-19. On the study more broadly: Sample material is recorded as cDNA or gDNA derived from T cells, B-cell-depleted T cells, or PBMCs.

Study processing details: Reference gene primer amplification in the assay estimated nucleated cell counts. This table comes from immunoSEQ multiplex PCR, and its TCRdb copy is limited to in-frame clones, with some not included. The D gene and trimming were derived from the DNA, and the V and J assignments and clone size from that table. There are roughly 380,000 clones in the sample; around 89% occur only once, and less than 2% lies in the top ten. The germline V and J ends were trimmed by 4 bases and 7 bases, with 7 bases remaining between them. Germline V CDR1 and CDR2: LGHNA, YSLEER. This CDR3 has 12 amino acids.

The J gene is TRBJ1-4, the V gene TRBV4-3; D remains ambiguous. The material sequenced was peripheral blood. This receptor was obtained from a woman in her thirties or forties with COVID-19, enrolled during active disease. In DNA form, the CDR3 reads TGCGCCAGCAGCCGCGCAGGTGAAAAACTGTTTTTT. Residues: CASSRAGEKLFF.